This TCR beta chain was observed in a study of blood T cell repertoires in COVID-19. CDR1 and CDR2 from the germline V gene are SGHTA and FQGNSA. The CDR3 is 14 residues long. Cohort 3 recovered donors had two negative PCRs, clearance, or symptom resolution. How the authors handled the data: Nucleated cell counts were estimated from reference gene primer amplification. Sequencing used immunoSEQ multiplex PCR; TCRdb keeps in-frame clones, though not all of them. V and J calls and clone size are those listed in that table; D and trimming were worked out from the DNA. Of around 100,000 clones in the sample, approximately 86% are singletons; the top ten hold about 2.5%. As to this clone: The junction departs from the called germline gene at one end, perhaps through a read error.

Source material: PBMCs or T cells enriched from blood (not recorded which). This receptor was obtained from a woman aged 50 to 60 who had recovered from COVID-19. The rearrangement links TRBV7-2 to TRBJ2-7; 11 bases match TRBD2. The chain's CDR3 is CASRLAGGLDEQYF. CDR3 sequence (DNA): TGTGCCAGCAGATTAGCGGGAGGGCTCGACGAGCAGTACTTC.